This T cell receptor (beta chain) was recovered during a study of cytomegalovirus exposure and HLA in healthy donors. V was clipped by 0 bases and J by 8 bases, with 11 bases between them. The CDR3 consists of 14 residues. CDR1 and CDR2 (germline): LGHNA, YNFKEQ. PCR involved 60 Vbeta and 13 Jbeta primers. Some clones are missing from TCRdb's copy, which holds only in-frame ones; the method was immunoSEQ multiplex PCR. The table lists fewer than 100,000 clones. This sequence originates from a man aged 45-60 years in good health and CMV-seronegative. Material for sequencing was PBMCs. The V gene is TRBV4-2, the J gene TRBJ2-1; maybe TRBD2 (5 bases). The CDR3: CASSQDAWRDEQFF. The CDR3, as DNA: TGTGCCAGCAGCCAAGACGCGTGGCGGGATGAGCAGTTCTTC.